Below, 8 T cell receptor beta chains from the same sample are listed, as sequenced in a study of shared clonotypes between healthy human individuals. The naive CD8 subset, CD45RO-negative cells positively selected for CCR7, excluded terminally differentiated effector memory CD45RA+ cells. TCRdb's copy holds only in-frame clones and misses some; the assay was immunoSEQ multiplex PCR. The sample yields roughly 890,000 clones, 80% to 95% seen once. The source material was naive CD8+ T cells sorted from blood. The origin of the receptors is a man aged 30 to 39 in good health.

This clone appeared once. This CDR3 reads CATSSIHLAGGTGHEQYF. The CDR3 DNA sequence: TGTGCCACCAGCAGTATTCACCTAGCGGGAGGTACAGGCCACGAGCAGTACTTC. The V and J genes are TRBV15 and TRBJ2-7; TRBD2 matches 11 bases. The ends lost 3 bases at V and 5 bases at J; junction bases unmatched: 15. This CDR3 contains 18 residues. CDR1 is LNHNV, CDR2 YYDKDF, per germline (reference sequence). Complete variable domain (other parts from reference TRBV15 and TRBJ2-7): DAMVIQNPRYQVTQFGKPVTLSCSQTLNHNVMYWYQQKSSQAPKLLFHYYDKDFNNEADTPDNFQSRRPNTSFCFLDIRSPGLGDTAMYLCATSSIHLAGGTGHEQYFGPGTRLTVT.

V usage is TRBV27 and J usage is TRBJ1-5; D unclear. Between the trimmed V and J ends, which lost 2 bases and 3 bases, there was a span of 11 bases. Looked up from germline, CDR1 is MNHEY and CDR2 is SMNVEV (reference sequence). The CDR3 totals 15 residues. CDR3 nucleotide sequence: TGTGCCAGCAGTTTAGTCCCGGGTCTCAATCAGCCCCAGCATTTT. Translation: CASSLVPGLNQPQHF.

Concerning this clone: This likely stems from a read error, as it lies one base from a far larger clone. Other DNA sequences in the sample encode the same CDR3. The chain carries TRBV27 and TRBJ2-7; 10 positions match TRBD1. The germline gives CDR1 MNHEY, CDR2 SMNVEV (reference sequence). CDR3 size: 14 residues. V shed 5 bases, J shed 2 bases, and the junction held 3 bases outside the gene matches. In nucleotides, the CDR3 is TGTGCCAGCAGTACCGGGACAGGGGCCTACGAGCAGTACTTC. Translating gives CASSTGTGAYEQYF.

The rearrangement joins TRBV25-1 to TRBJ2-7, with TRBD1 matching 9 bases. V lost 4 bases to trimming and J lost 3 bases; unmatched junction nucleotides: 7. CDR1 and CDR2 from the germline V gene are MGHDK and SYGVNS. The CDR3 totals 15 residues. CDR3 nucleotides: TGTGCCAGCAGTGCGCGGGGACAGGGATTCTACGAGCAGTACTTC. This sequence encodes CASSARGQGFYEQYF.

This chain connects TRBV7-6 to TRBJ2-7, with D perhaps matching TRBD1 (7 bases). Germline V gene data show CDR1 as SGHVS and CDR2 as FNYEAQ. Trimming removed 5 bases at V and 4 bases at J, with 18 bases between. The CDR3 sequence is 15 residues long. DNA for the CDR3: TGTGCCAGCAGCCCAGGGGGACTGGAAGGTTACGAGCAGTACTTC. Amino acid sequence: CASSPGGLEGYEQYF.

This clone was detected only once. The J gene is TRBJ1-2, the V gene TRBV11-2; 10 bases agree with TRBD1. The CDR3 totals 15 residues. Germline lookup yields CDR1 SGHAT and CDR2 FQNNGV. The J segment lost 4 bases and the V segment lost 4 bases, leaving 6 bases of the junction unmatched. CDR3 amino acids: CASSSRTGGSYGYTF. The CDR3 nucleotides read TGTGCCAGCAGCTCTAGGACAGGGGGAAGCTATGGCTACACCTTC. The whole variable domain, remainder taken from reference TRBV11-2 and TRBJ1-2, is EAGVAQSPRYKIIEKRQSVAFWCNPISGHATLYWYQQILGQGPKLLIQFQNNGVVDDSQLPKDRFSAERLKGVDSTLKIQPAKLEDSAVYLCASSSRTGGSYGYTFGSGTRLTVV.

Note on this clone: Other DNA sequences within the sample encode an identical CDR3. The rearrangement links TRBV7-9 to TRBJ2-1; the D is unclear. Germline V CDR1 and CDR2: SEHNR, FQNEAQ (reference sequence). CDR3 length: 12 residues. V dropped 2 bases and J dropped 8 bases, with 7 bases sitting between them. The CDR3: CASSLRVDEQFF. Here the CDR3 DNA reads TGTGCCAGCAGCTTACGCGTCGATGAGCAGTTCTTC.

The chain employs TRBV27 and TRBJ2-5; unclear D gene. V was trimmed by 4 bases and J by 1 base, leaving 10 bases between them. There are 14 residues in the CDR3. Germline lookup yields CDR1 MNHEY and CDR2 SMNVEV (reference sequence). The CDR3, as DNA: TGTGCCAGCAGTTATAACTGGGGCCAAGAGACCCAGTACTTC. It translates to CASSYNWGQETQYF.